This T cell receptor beta chain is from a study of cytomegalovirus exposure and HLA in healthy donors. Study-wide points: A list of around 150 TCR beta chains associated with cytomegalovirus was given. Accounts indicate the classifier identified cytomegalovirus status with strong specificity and sensitivity.

Germline V gene sequence: CDR1 SGHTA, CDR2 FQGTGA. Trimming shortened V by 5 bases and J by 0 bases, and 11 bases separated the two germline ends. The CDR3 runs to 14 residues. Researchers ran the PCR with 60 Vbeta and 13 Jbeta primers. Some clones are missing from TCRdb's copy, which holds only in-frame ones; the method was immunoSEQ multiplex PCR. This table holds about 150,000 clones, more than 75% found once. Concerning this clone: Its antigen is currently unknown.

The TCR was taken from a young man in good health and CMV-seropositive. The sequenced sample consisted of PBMCs. This chain uses TRBV7-3 with TRBJ2-7; D is perhaps TRBD1 (6 bases). CDR3 DNA sequence: TGTGCCAGCAGCACTTCGGGACACTCCTACGAGCAGTACTTC. Amino acids: CASSTSGHSYEQYF.